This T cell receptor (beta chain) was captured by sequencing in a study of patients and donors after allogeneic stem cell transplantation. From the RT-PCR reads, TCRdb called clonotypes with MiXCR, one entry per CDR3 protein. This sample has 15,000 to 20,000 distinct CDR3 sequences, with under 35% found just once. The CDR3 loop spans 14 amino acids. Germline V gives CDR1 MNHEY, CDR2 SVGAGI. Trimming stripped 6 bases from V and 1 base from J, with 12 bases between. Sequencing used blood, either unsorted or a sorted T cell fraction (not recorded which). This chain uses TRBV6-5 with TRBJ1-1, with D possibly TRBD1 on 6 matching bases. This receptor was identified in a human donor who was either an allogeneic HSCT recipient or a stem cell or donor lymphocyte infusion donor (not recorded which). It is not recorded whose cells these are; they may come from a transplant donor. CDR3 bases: TGTGCCAGCAGACGACAGGACCGGAACACTGAAGCTTTCTTT. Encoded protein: CASRRQDRNTEAFF.